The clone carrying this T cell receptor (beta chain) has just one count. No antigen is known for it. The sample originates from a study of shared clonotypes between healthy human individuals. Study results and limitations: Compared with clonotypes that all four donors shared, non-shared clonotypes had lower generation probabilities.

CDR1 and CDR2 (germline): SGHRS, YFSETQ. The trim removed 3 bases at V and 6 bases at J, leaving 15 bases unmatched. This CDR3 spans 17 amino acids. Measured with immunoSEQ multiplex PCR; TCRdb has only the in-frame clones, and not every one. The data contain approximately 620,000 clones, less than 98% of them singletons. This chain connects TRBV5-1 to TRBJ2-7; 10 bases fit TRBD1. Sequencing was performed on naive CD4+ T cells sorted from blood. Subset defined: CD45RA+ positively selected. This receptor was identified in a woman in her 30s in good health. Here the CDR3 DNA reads TGCGCCAGCAGCTCAAGGGACAGGGGATTCTTTTTATCCGAGCAGTACTTC. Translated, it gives CASSSRDRGFFLSEQYF.